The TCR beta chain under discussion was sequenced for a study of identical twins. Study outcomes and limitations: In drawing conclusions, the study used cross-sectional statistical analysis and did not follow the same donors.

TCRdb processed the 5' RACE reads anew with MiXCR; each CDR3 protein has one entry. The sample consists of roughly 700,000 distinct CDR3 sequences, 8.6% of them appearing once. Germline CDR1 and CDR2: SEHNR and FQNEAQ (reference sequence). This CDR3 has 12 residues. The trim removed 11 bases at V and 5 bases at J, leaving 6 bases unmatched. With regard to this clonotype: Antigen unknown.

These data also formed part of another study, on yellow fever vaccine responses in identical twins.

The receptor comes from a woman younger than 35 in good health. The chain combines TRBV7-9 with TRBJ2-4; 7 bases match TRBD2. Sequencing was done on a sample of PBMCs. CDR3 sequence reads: CALEREENIQYF. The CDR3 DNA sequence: TGTGCCTTAGAACGGGAGGAAAACATTCAGTACTTC.